The 14 T cell receptor beta chains listed next were all sequenced from one sample in a study of shared clonotypes between healthy human individuals. Naive-designated CD8 cells lacked CD45RO, were positively enriched for CCR7, and omitted terminally differentiated effector memory CD45RA+ cells. Using immunoSEQ multiplex PCR, the repertoire was profiled, and TCRdb retains in-frame clones only, with some absent. The top ten hold less than 0.25% of the sample, which has under 1 million clones, 96% seen once. Sequencing was performed on naive CD8+ T cells sorted from blood. The receptor set was obtained from a young man in good health.

J is TRBJ2-7 and V is TRBV19, with D perhaps matching TRBD1 (6 bases). Per the germline V gene, CDR1 is LNHDA and CDR2 is SQIVND (reference sequence). This CDR3 is 13 amino acids long. Trimming took off 6 bases at V and 2 bases at J, with 11 bases between the two ends. CDR3 sequence: CASSVQGAYEQYF. CDR3 DNA sequence: TGTGCCAGTAGCGTACAGGGTGCCTACGAGCAGTACTTC.

J is TRBJ2-1 and V is TRBV29-1; D possibly matches TRBD1 or TRBD2 (5 bases each). CDR1 SQVTM and CDR2 ANQGSEA come from the germline V gene. The CDR3 runs to 17 residues. Deletions cut 6 bases from V and 0 bases from J, with 21 bases between. This CDR3 is CSVTGTLAPSSYNEQFF. CDR3 nucleotides: TGCAGCGTCACCGGGACCCTGGCCCCCAGCTCCTACAATGAGCAGTTCTTC.

The chain is built from TRBV29-1 and TRBJ1-3; D unresolved. Trimming cost V 4 bases and J 2 bases, with 3 bases left between them. The CDR3 runs 11 residues. The germline V gene encodes CDR1 SQVTM and CDR2 ANQGSEA. The CDR3 nucleotides are TGCAGCGTTGCTCCTGGAAACACCATATATTTT. Residues: CSVAPGNTIYF.

For the CDR3, the DNA is TGTGCCAGCAGCCCGAGCCCACTTACGGGGACCACAGATACGCAGTATTTT. This translates into CASSPSPLTGTTDTQYF. This chain uses TRBV7-9 with TRBJ2-3; TRBD1 or TRBD2 may be the D gene (5 bases each). V shed 5 bases and J shed 2 bases, with 20 bases lying between them. CDR3 length: 17 amino acids. Germline V gene data show CDR1 as SEHNR and CDR2 as FQNEAQ (reference sequence).

The rearrangement joins TRBV5-1 to TRBJ1-2; 7 bases are a match to TRBD1. The CDR3 extends over 15 amino acids. The germline V gene has CDR1 SGHRS and CDR2 YFSETQ. V shed 2 bases and J 6 bases; nucleotides not matched to a gene: 10. DNA of the CDR3: TGCGCCAGCAGCTTATCTTTGGGACAGTTTAATGGCTACACCTTC. Its protein is CASSLSLGQFNGYTF.

This clone occurred once. V and J are TRBV6-5 and TRBJ2-1; D is undetermined. Trimming took off 0 bases at V and 8 bases at J, with 5 bases between the two ends. Germline lookup yields CDR1 MNHEY and CDR2 SVGAGI. CDR3 length: 12 amino acids. For the CDR3, the DNA is TGTGCCAGCAGTTACTCGACGCATGAGCAGTTCTTC. This sequence encodes CASSYSTHEQFF.

About this clone: Other DNA sequences in this sample translate to the same CDR3. V and J are TRBV27 and TRBJ2-7, with D perhaps TRBD1 (5 bases). Trimming took 3 bases from V and 2 from J, leaving 8 bases between them. Per the germline V gene, CDR1 is MNHEY and CDR2 is SMNVEV (reference sequence). The CDR3 runs 13 residues. CDR3 sequence (DNA): TGTGCCAGCAGTTTTAGCAGGGCCTACGAGCAGTACTTC. Translation: CASSFSRAYEQYF.

The V and J genes are TRBV10-2 and TRBJ2-3; D unresolved. Germline CDR1 and CDR2: WSHSY and SAAADI. The V gene lost 6 bases and the J gene lost 4 bases, with 17 bases spanning the gap. The CDR3 totals 15 residues. CDR3 sequence: CASRSKSQVSDTQYF. The DNA for the CDR3 is TGCGCCAGCAGGTCCAAATCCCAGGTTTCAGATACGCAGTATTTT.

The V and J genes are TRBV27 and TRBJ2-5, with no clear D. This CDR3 is built from 15 residues. Trimming removed 0 bases from V and 2 bases from J, with 10 bases in between. Germline V gene data show CDR1 as MNHEY and CDR2 as SMNVEV (reference sequence). In nucleotides, the CDR3 is TGTGCCAGCAGTTTATCGATTTCCTTTCAAGAGACCCAGTACTTC. Its translation: CASSLSISFQETQYF.

The V call is TRBV12-5, the J call TRBJ2-1; 7 positions agree with TRBD1. In germline, CDR1 is LGHNT, CDR2 FRNRAP. CDR3 length equals 15 residues. The trim removed 2 bases at V and 4 bases at J, leaving 5 bases unmatched. This CDR3 is CASGLFQGVYNEQFF. In nucleotides, the CDR3 is TGTGCTAGTGGTTTGTTCCAGGGGGTTTACAATGAGCAGTTCTTC.

This chain links TRBV6-1 with TRBJ1-2, with a tentative D call TRBD1 (6 bases). Trimming removed 9 bases from V and 4 bases from J, with 18 bases in between. The CDR3 extends over 14 amino acids. CDR1 MNHNS and CDR2 SASEGT come from the germline V gene. CDR3 loop: CASTLRGYAYGYTF. CDR3 nucleotides: TGTGCCAGTACGCTTAGGGGGTACGCCTATGGCTACACCTTC.

The rearrangement links TRBV19 to TRBJ1-5; D uncertain. Trimming removed 1 base from V and 0 bases from J, with 7 bases in between. This CDR3 spans 15 amino acids. Germline loops: CDR1 LNHDA, CDR2 SQIVND (reference sequence). CDR3 coding DNA: TGTGCCAGTAGTATAGCAGACTATAGCAATCAGCCCCAGCATTTT. Protein product: CASSIADYSNQPQHF.

The chain is built from TRBV7-6 and TRBJ2-7, with D perhaps matching TRBD1 (5 bases). Per the germline V gene, CDR1 is SGHVS and CDR2 is FNYEAQ. V was clipped by 4 bases and J by 0 bases, with 7 bases between them. The CDR3 extends over 13 amino acids. CDR3 region: CASSSTDSYEQYF. The CDR3 DNA reads as TGTGCCAGCAGCTCGACAGACTCCTACGAGCAGTACTTC.

This sequence joins TRBV5-1 and TRBJ2-7, with 11 bases aligning to TRBD1. Germline V gene lookup returns CDR1 SGHRS and CDR2 YFSETQ. The CDR3 length is 17 residues. V was clipped by 1 base and J by 3 bases; unmatched bases: 9. As DNA, the CDR3 is TGCGCCAGCAGCTTGCGAAGTCGGGACAGGGGGAGCTACGAGCAGTACTTC. It encodes CASSLRSRDRGSYEQYF.